A single sample gave rise to the 4 T cell receptor beta chains below, sequenced in a study of blood T cell repertoires in COVID-19. Assay: immunoSEQ multiplex PCR; the TCRdb copy retains only in-frame clones and omits some. The data contain roughly 240,000 clones, 65% to 90% of them singletons. The sequenced sample consisted of peripheral blood. These receptors originate from a man aged 50 to 59 with COVID-19, enrolled during active disease.

The CDR3 is CASSQNRGPESIQYF. The CDR3 region has the DNA TGTGCCAGCAGCCAAAACAGGGGGCCCGAAAGCATTCAGTACTTC. The chain joins TRBV3-1 (or the pseudogene TRBV3-2) to TRBJ2-4; TRBD1 agrees at 9 bases. The CDR3 extends over 15 amino acids. CDR1 is LGHDT, CDR2 YNNKEL, per germline (reference sequence). V shed 2 bases, J shed 9 bases, and the junction held 8 bases outside the gene matches.

V and J are TRBV6-5 and TRBJ1-6, with D uncertain. Trimming removed 4 bases from V and 1 base from J, with 5 bases in between. CDR1 and CDR2 (germline): MNHEY, SVGAGI. The CDR3 length is 14 residues. CDR3: CASSSGSYNSPLHF. The CDR3, as DNA: TGTGCCAGCAGTTCGGGGTCCTATAATTCACCCCTCCACTTT.

The chain carries TRBV5-4 and TRBJ2-7, with TRBD1 matching 9 bases. The germline V gene encodes CDR1 SGHNT and CDR2 YYREEE (reference sequence). J gave up 1 base and V 0 bases, and 5 bases lay outside the gene matches. The CDR3 contains 16 residues. CDR3 region: CASSLAGTGKSYEQYF. CDR3 in DNA: TGTGCCAGCAGCTTGGCCGGGACAGGGAAGTCCTACGAGCAGTACTTC.

The chain joins TRBV18 to TRBJ1-4; TRBD1 matches 7 bases. V shed 2 bases and J 5 bases; nucleotides not matched to a gene: 2. The CDR3 runs to 14 residues. Germline V gene data show CDR1 as KGHSH and CDR2 as LQKENI. The CDR3 coding sequence is TGTGCCAGCTCACCATCAGGGGGAAATGAAAAACTGTTTTTT. Translating gives CASSPSGGNEKLFF.